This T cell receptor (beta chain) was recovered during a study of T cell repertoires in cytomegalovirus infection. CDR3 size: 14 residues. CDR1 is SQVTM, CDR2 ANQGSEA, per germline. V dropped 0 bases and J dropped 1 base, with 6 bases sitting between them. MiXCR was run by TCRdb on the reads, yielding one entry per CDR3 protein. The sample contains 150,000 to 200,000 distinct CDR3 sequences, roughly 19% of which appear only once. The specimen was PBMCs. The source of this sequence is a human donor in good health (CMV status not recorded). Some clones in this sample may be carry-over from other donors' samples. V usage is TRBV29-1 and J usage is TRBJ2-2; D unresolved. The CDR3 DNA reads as TGCAGCGTTGAAGATTGGAAGAACACCGGGGAGCTGTTTTTT. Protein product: CSVEDWKNTGELFF.